This T cell receptor delta chain was sequenced for a study of γδ T cells in repeated Plasmodium falciparum infection. The wider study: Malaria-naive adults were infected with P. falciparum NF54 four times over roughly 600 days.

Gammadelta T cells were flow-sorted from PBMC into Vgamma9/Vdelta2+ and Vdelta2-negative populations for bulk analysis. TRG and TRD sequences were obtained from every sorted gammadelta sample. TCRdb fed the multiplex PCR reads into CATT to redo clone calling. The sample holds roughly 93,000 delta-chain clones; roughly 1.4% are singletons and the top ten take just under 9%. Study conclusions and caveats: In Vdelta2-negative, largely Vdelta1+, gammadelta repertoires, repeated controlled infections appeared to drive clonal selection waves.

Trimming at V came to 3 bases and at J to 0 bases, leaving 17 bases not matched to a gene. The CDR3 sequence is 20 residues long. Germline-derived CDR1 and CDR2 are TSWWSYY and QGS. This clone occurred many times. Its target is not known. TCRdb's protein, taken from a much larger clone, differs from this DNA's translation at residue 6, likely owing to a read error; the protein displayed comes from the DNA. This sequence joins TRDV1 and TRDJ1; TRDD3 matches 9 bases. The sample taken for sequencing was gamma-delta T cells from blood. The TCR originated in a pool of human donors (malaria-infected and uninfected, not separated). In DNA form, the CDR3 reads TGTGCTCTTGGGGAGGTTAGGAGGCTGGGGGATCCTTGGTACACCGATAAACTCATCTTT. Protein sequence: CALGEVRRLGDPWYTDKLIF.